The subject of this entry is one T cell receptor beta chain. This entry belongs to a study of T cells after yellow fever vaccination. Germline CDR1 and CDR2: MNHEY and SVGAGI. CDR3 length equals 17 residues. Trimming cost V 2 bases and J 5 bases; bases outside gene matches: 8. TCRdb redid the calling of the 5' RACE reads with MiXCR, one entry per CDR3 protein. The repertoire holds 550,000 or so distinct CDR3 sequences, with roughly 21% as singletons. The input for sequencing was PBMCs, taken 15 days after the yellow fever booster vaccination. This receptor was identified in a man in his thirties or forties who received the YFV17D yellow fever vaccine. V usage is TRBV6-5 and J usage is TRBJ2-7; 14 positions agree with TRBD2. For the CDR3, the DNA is TGTGCCAGCAGTTACCGTTGGACTAGCGGGAGGCTACACGAGCAGTACTTC. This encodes CASSYRWTSGRLHEQYF.